This T cell receptor beta chain was sequenced in a study of cytomegalovirus exposure and HLA in healthy donors. Across the whole study: As an earlier analysis found, about 190 million T cells yielded 95 million to 130 million unique TCR beta sequences.

The PCR used 60 Vbeta and 13 Jbeta primers. Here immunoSEQ multiplex PCR was the method, and the copy in TCRdb shows in-frame clones only, minus some. This sample lists approximately 79,000 clones; its ten largest clones have 0.83%. Study outcomes and limitations: Reportedly, HLA-A and HLA-B alleles of most subjects were accurately predicted from TCR beta. Productive status was seen about 90% or about 30% of the time for most TCR beta V segments in an earlier analysis.

A remark on this clone: Its specificity is not known.

Unmatched junction bases numbered 4, after V lost 0 bases and J lost 7 bases. Germline CDR1 MNHEY, CDR2 SMNVEV (reference sequence). This CDR3 is 14 amino acids long. The rearrangement joins TRBV27 to TRBJ1-2; TRBD1 agrees at 8 bases. The clonotype comes from a boy between 10 and 17 years old in good health and CMV-seronegative. The material sequenced was PBMCs. CDR3 bases: TGTGCCAGCAGTTTATCGTACAGGGGGTTTGGCTACACCTTC. It encodes CASSLSYRGFGYTF.